The clone carrying this T cell receptor (beta chain) was detected once. This likely came from a read error, as a far larger clone is one base away. The CDR3 is made up of 17 amino acids. Germline CDR1 reads MRHNA; CDR2 reads SNTAGT. The junction had 16 bases not matched to a gene; V was cut back by 3 bases and J by 9 bases. This record comes from a study of prognosis after radiotherapy for stage I lung cancer. Study-level information: Patients (more than 12 men, over five women) were aged roughly 53 to 85, median about 70 years. Tumors proved to be squamous cell carcinoma in seven patients and represented adenocarcinoma in fewer than 15. SBRT radiotherapy used 3 to 5 fractions and a biologically effective dose of at least 100 Gy.

Two-round multiplex PCR amplified TCR beta CDR3 from genomic DNA. First-round PCR used primers specific to each TRBV and TRBJ gene. One entry per CDR3 protein, called by TCRdb with MiXCR from the multiplex PCR reads. The sample yields roughly 32,000 distinct CDR3 sequences, 35% to 45% seen once. This specimen was PBMCs, taken before or after stereotactic body radiation therapy (not recorded which). This chain uses TRBV6-4 with TRBJ2-1; 8 bases line up with TRBD2. The receptor was isolated from a donor at least 50 years old with non-small cell lung cancer. The CDR3 sequence is CASSEHPPGPGGSEQFF. CDR3 coding DNA: TGTGCCAGCAGTGAACACCCCCCGGGACCGGGGGGGAGTGAGCAGTTCTTC.